This record concerns one TCR beta chain sequence. The sample comes from a study of control samples from healthy donors and cancer patients. Libraries were prepared by immunoSEQ multiplex PCR; TCRdb keeps only in-frame clonotypes and omits some of them. This sample has about 160,000 clones, with around 94% found just once. Trimming left V 7 bases short and J 4 bases short, with 10 bases between. CDR3 length: 12 residues. Germline CDR1 and CDR2: ENHRY and SYGVKD. This TCR derives from a man in his fifties or sixties with colorectal cancer. V gene TRBV10-3 combines with J gene TRBJ1-2; TRBD1 might be the D (6 bases). The sequenced sample was PBMCs. CDR3 in DNA: TGTGCCATCAAGGGCAGGGGCTATGGCTACACCTTC. Protein sequence: CAIKGRGYGYTF.